This entry lists 25 T cell receptor beta chains sequenced from one sample in a study of beta chain features in type 1 diabetes. These TCRs' antigens remain unknown. Expressed TCRB transcripts were sequenced because the isolated RNA had all been reverse transcribed beforehand. Sequencing used immunoSEQ multiplex PCR; TCRdb keeps in-frame clones, though not all of them. In the table there are 200,000 to 300,000 clones, around 21% of which are singletons. General study findings and limits: All four CD4+ subsets of Type 1 diabetes patients contained TCRB CDR3s that were moderately but significantly shorter.

The sample comprised naive CD4+ T cells from blood. The receptors were gathered from a woman in her thirties or forties with type 1 diabetes.

The chain couples TRBV9 to TRBJ1-1; D perhaps matches TRBD1 (5 bases). Trimming cost V 3 bases and J 1 base, with 10 bases left between them. Germline assignment: CDR1 SGDLS and CDR2 YYNGEE. The CDR3 covers 14 residues. The CDR3 coding sequence is TGTGCCAGCAGCGCCAACACAGGGAACACTGAAGCTTTCTTT. Translated: CASSANTGNTEAFF. The entire variable domain, with the rest obtained from reference TRBV9 and TRBJ1-1, is as follows: DSGVTQTPKHLITATGQRVTLRCSPRSGDLSVYWYQQSLDQGLQFLIQYYNGEERAKGNILERFSAQQFPDLHSELNLSSLELGDSALYFCASSANTGNTEAFFGQGTRLTVV.

In DNA form, the CDR3 reads TGCAGCGTGAGGGTAACGGTACAAGAGACCCAGTACTTC. Encoded protein: CSVRVTVQETQYF. The chain links TRBV29-1 to TRBJ2-5; possible D gene TRBD2, 5 bases. Germline V gene sequence: CDR1 SQVTM, CDR2 ANQGSEA. CDR3 length: 13 residues. Deletions cut 6 bases from V and 2 bases from J, with 13 bases between.

This clone was observed a handful of times. J is TRBJ1-1 and V is TRBV4-2; perhaps TRBD1 as D (6 bases). Trimming left V 4 bases short and J 7 bases short, with 13 bases between. The CDR3 consists of 13 residues. Germline loops: CDR1 LGHNA, CDR2 YNFKEQ. CDR3 amino acids: CASSRGLGSEAFF. CDR3 sequence (DNA): TGTGCCAGCAGCCGGGGGCTTGGGAGTGAAGCTTTCTTT.

This clone was found a few times. The chain uses TRBV4-1 and TRBJ2-5; D possibly corresponds to TRBD1 (6 bases). Germline V lookup: CDR1 MGHRA, CDR2 YSYEKL. Trimming stripped 1 base from V and 3 bases from J, with 15 bases between. The CDR3 runs 16 residues. DNA of the CDR3: TGCGCCAGCAGCCAAGCTTCCAAGACAGGTGAAGAGACCCAGTACTTC. This gives the protein CASSQASKTGEETQYF.

The V call is TRBV9, the J call TRBJ1-5; no clear D. The CDR3 contains 14 residues. Germline values: CDR1 SGDLS, CDR2 YYNGEE. V was cut by 0 bases and J by 2 bases, with 6 bases left in between. As DNA, the CDR3 is TGTGCCAGCAGCGTAGTGAGGGGCAATCAGCCCCAGCATTTT. Translating gives CASSVVRGNQPQHF.

This clone was counted once. The rearrangement joins TRBV28 to TRBJ1-2; D is ambiguous. Between the trimmed V and J ends, which lost 6 bases and 5 bases, there was a span of 16 bases. The CDR3 is made up of 14 amino acids. In germline, CDR1 is MDHEN, CDR2 SYDVKM. The CDR3 sequence: CASSPRGPGYGYTF. The CDR3 nucleotides read TGTGCCAGCAGCCCCCGTGGGCCGGGGTATGGCTACACCTTC.

As for this clone: This specimen includes other DNA sequences encoding the same CDR3. The chain uses TRBV5-1 and TRBJ1-5; D is ambiguous. Per germline, CDR1 SGHRS and CDR2 YFSETQ. Trimming stripped 0 bases from V and 0 bases from J, with 7 bases between. The CDR3 totals 15 residues. CDR3: CASSLAGDSNQPQHF. The DNA for the CDR3 is TGCGCCAGCAGCTTGGCCGGGGATAGCAATCAGCCCCAGCATTTT.

The chain employs TRBV9 and TRBJ2-1; D is ambiguous. This CDR3 has 11 amino acids. CDR1 and CDR2 (germline): SGDLS, YYNGEE. V lost 3 bases to trimming and J lost 7 bases, with 5 bases between them. The CDR3 DNA reads as TGTGCCAGCAGCGGACAAAATGAGCAGTTCTTC. This translates into CASSGQNEQFF.

The chain uses TRBV6-5 and TRBJ1-2; perhaps TRBD1 as D (6 bases). CDR1 and CDR2 from the germline V gene are MNHEY and SVGAGI. The V and J ends lost 0 bases and 8 bases respectively, with 16 bases between them. CDR3 length equals 15 residues. CDR3 sequence reads: CASSYSGRGVRGYTF. The CDR3 DNA reads TGTGCCAGCAGTTACTCTGGCAGGGGTGTGAGAGGCTACACCTTC.

This clone has only a few counts. The CDR3 protein is CASSSSTGVGGYTF. DNA of the CDR3: TGTGCCAGCAGCTCCTCCACAGGAGTCGGTGGCTACACCTTC. This chain links TRBV11-2 with TRBJ1-2; TRBD1 is a possible D gene (5 bases). Germline CDR1 reads SGHAT; CDR2 reads FQNNGV. V shed 4 bases and J shed 7 bases, with 16 bases lying between them. This CDR3 contains 14 residues.

This clone has a handful of counts. The J gene is TRBJ2-1, the V gene TRBV5-1; 7 positions agree with TRBD2. V was pared by 6 bases and J by 6 bases, with 15 bases of the junction left unmatched. CDR3 size: 16 residues. CDR1 is SGHRS, CDR2 YFSETQ, per germline. The CDR3 is CASNWLAGAITNEQFF. CDR3 nucleotides: TGCGCCAGCAACTGGTTGGCGGGAGCCATCACCAATGAGCAGTTCTTC.

The chain links TRBV4-2 to TRBJ1-2; TRBD1 matches at 7 bases. Germline V CDR1 and CDR2: LGHNA, YNFKEQ. V shed 7 bases, J shed 5 bases, and the junction held 7 bases outside the gene matches. The CDR3 totals 13 residues. The CDR3 DNA sequence: TGTGCCAGCAAAACAGGGGAGAATTATGGCTACACCTTC. Amino acid sequence: CASKTGENYGYTF.

The chain recombines TRBV15 with TRBJ1-4, with unresolved D. Trimming took off 3 bases at V and 0 bases at J, with 8 bases between the two ends. The V gene's germline CDR1 is LNHNV and CDR2 YYDKDF (reference sequence). There are 15 residues in the CDR3. This CDR3 reads CATSRKLTTNEKLFF. The CDR3 coding sequence is TGTGCCACCAGCAGGAAACTAACAACTAATGAAAAACTGTTTTTT.

This clone was seen a handful of times. V gene TRBV19 combines with J gene TRBJ2-7; 7 bases are a match to TRBD1. Germline CDR1 LNHDA, CDR2 SQIVND (reference sequence). The CDR3 is 13 residues long. The trim removed 4 bases at V and 2 bases at J, leaving 2 bases unmatched. The CDR3 here is CASSTGQTYEQYF. The CDR3 region has the DNA TGTGCCAGTAGTACGGGACAGACCTACGAGCAGTACTTC.

The chain employs TRBV29-1 and TRBJ2-7; 12 bases match TRBD2. The CDR3 is 15 amino acids. Looked up from germline, CDR1 is SQVTM and CDR2 is ANQGSEA. V was clipped by 4 bases and J by 7 bases; unmatched bases: 11. CDR3 sequence: CSVVPSGGAIGEQYF. The CDR3, as DNA: TGCAGCGTTGTCCCTAGCGGGGGGGCGATTGGTGAGCAGTACTTC.

This chain joins TRBV29-1 and TRBJ1-1; 7 nucleotides agree with TRBD1. Germline V gene data show CDR1 as SQVTM and CDR2 as ANQGSEA. The CDR3 length is 14 residues. Trimming cost V 1 base and J 5 bases; bases outside gene matches: 7. CDR3 sequence: CSVEVRTGGTEAFF. The DNA for the CDR3 is TGCAGCGTTGAAGTAAGGACAGGAGGGACTGAAGCTTTCTTT.

V gene TRBV30 combines with J gene TRBJ2-2, with 9 bases fitting TRBD2. The CDR3 consists of 16 residues. V shed 1 base, J shed 1 base, and the junction held 4 bases outside the gene matches. Germline V gene sequence: CDR1 GTSNPN, CDR2 SVGIG (reference sequence). This CDR3 is CAWSGLAGKNTGELFF. CDR3 DNA sequence: TGTGCCTGGAGTGGGCTAGCGGGAAAGAACACCGGGGAGCTGTTTTTT.

This clone was seen a few times. This chain uses TRBV30 with TRBJ2-1; TRBD1 agrees at 9 bases. The V segment lost 7 bases and the J segment 3 bases; nucleotides outside the gene matches: 7. CDR3 length equals 14 residues. Germline V lookup: CDR1 GTSNPN, CDR2 SVGIG (reference sequence). The CDR3 DNA sequence: TGTGCCTACAACAGGGGGCTAGACTACAATGAGCAGTTCTTC. Protein: CAYNRGLDYNEQFF.

Only a few counts were recorded for this clone. V usage is TRBV5-6 and J usage is TRBJ2-5; D is unclear. The CDR3 length is 13 residues. V lost 5 bases and J 5 bases, leaving 13 bases between the germline ends. Germline-derived CDR1 and CDR2 are SGHDT and YYEEEE. This CDR3 is CASRRDPGETQYF. The CDR3 region has the DNA TGTGCCAGCAGGAGAGACCCGGGTGAGACCCAGTACTTC.

V gene TRBV4-1 combines with J gene TRBJ2-2; no clear D. CDR1 and CDR2 from the germline V gene are MGHRA and YSYEKL. The CDR3 has 15 residues. The V end was cut by 0 bases, the J end by 3 bases, with 8 bases between. The CDR3 here is CASSQEFPDTGELFF. CDR3 DNA sequence: TGCGCCAGCAGCCAAGAGTTCCCAGACACCGGGGAGCTGTTTTTT.

There are a few counts of this clone. CDR3 amino acids: CASSLSGIHQPQHF. In DNA, the CDR3 is TGTGCCAGCAGTTTATCAGGGATTCATCAGCCCCAGCATTTT. The rearrangement uses TRBV28 and TRBJ1-5, with D possibly matching TRBD1 (5 bases). Germline V gene lookup returns CDR1 MDHEN and CDR2 SYDVKM. The CDR3 extends over 14 amino acids. The V and J ends lost 1 base and 5 bases respectively, with 9 bases between them.

DNA for the CDR3: TGTGCCAGCAGCCTACAGGGGGCGCGAAGCGAGACCCAGTACTTC. It specifies CASSLQGARSETQYF. The V gene is TRBV5-4, the J gene TRBJ2-5; TRBD1 aligns across 9 bases. The CDR3 length is 15 residues. Per the germline V gene, CDR1 is SGHNT and CDR2 is YYREEE (reference sequence). The junction had 9 bases not matched to a gene; V was cut back by 4 bases and J by 5 bases.

V is TRBV7-9 and J is TRBJ1-1; 7 positions match TRBD1. The CDR3 totals 14 residues. J was trimmed by 4 bases and V by 5 bases; bases with no gene match: 7. Germline assignment: CDR1 SEHNR and CDR2 FQNEAQ (reference sequence). DNA of the CDR3: TGTGCCAGCAGCCCGACACAGGGGAGCACTGAAGCTTTCTTT. It is translated as CASSPTQGSTEAFF.

The chain links TRBV30 to TRBJ1-4, with a tentative D call TRBD1 (6 bases). Germline CDR1 is GTSNPN and CDR2 is SVGIG (reference sequence). CDR3 length: 13 amino acids. V lost 1 base and J lost 5, with 8 bases in between. Written as DNA, the CDR3 is TGTGCCTGGAGTGCCGACAGGAATGAAAAACTGTTTTTT. Translating it yields CAWSADRNEKLFF.

The genes are TRBV15 and TRBJ1-1; D is uncertain. Germline CDR1 is LNHNV and CDR2 is YYDKDF (reference sequence). CDR3 size: 15 residues. V lost 3 bases, J lost 1 base, and 12 bases lay in between. In DNA, the CDR3 is TGTGCCACCAGCAGCCTAGAGCCGGGGAACACTGAAGCTTTCTTT. Translated, it gives CATSSLEPGNTEAFF.